This T cell receptor beta chain was found in a study of patients and donors after allogeneic stem cell transplantation. From the RT-PCR reads, TCRdb called clonotypes with MiXCR, one entry per CDR3 protein. The table shows more than 55,000 distinct CDR3 sequences, with roughly 13% occurring only once. This clonotype was seen at least ten times. V was shortened by 2 bases and J by 0 bases, with 10 bases between the two germline ends. The germline gives CDR1 MNHEY, CDR2 SMNVEV (reference sequence). This CDR3 is built from 15 residues. The clonotype was recovered from a human donor who was either an allogeneic HSCT recipient or a stem cell or donor lymphocyte infusion donor (not recorded which). It is not recorded whose cells these are; they may come from a transplant donor. Sequencing was performed on blood, either unsorted or a sorted T cell fraction (not recorded which). The chain combines TRBV27 with TRBJ1-2, with D unresolved. CDR3 residues: CASSLLGIANYGYTF. The CDR3 DNA is TGTGCCAGCAGTTTACTCGGCATCGCTAACTATGGCTACACCTTC.